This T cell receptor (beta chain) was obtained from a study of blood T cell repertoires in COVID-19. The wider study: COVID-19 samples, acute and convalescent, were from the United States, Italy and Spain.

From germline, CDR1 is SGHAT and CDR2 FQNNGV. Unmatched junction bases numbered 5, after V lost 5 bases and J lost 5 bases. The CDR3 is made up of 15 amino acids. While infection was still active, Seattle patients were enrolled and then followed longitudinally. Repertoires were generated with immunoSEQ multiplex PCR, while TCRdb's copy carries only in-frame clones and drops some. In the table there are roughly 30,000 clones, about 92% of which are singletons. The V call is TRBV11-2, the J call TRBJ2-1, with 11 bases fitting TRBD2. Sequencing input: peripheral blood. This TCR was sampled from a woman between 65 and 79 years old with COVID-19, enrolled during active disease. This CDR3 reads CASSVRGLADNEQFF. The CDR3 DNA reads TGTGCCAGCAGCGTCAGGGGACTAGCGGACAATGAGCAGTTCTTC.